These 17 T cell receptor beta chains were all obtained from the same sample, sequenced in a study of blood T cell repertoires in COVID-19. The repertoire was sequenced with immunoSEQ multiplex PCR; TCRdb's copy has only in-frame clones and lacks some. The sample consists of 300,000 to 350,000 clones, about 93% of them appearing once. Source material: peripheral blood. The receptors were sampled from a woman between 25 and 40 years old with COVID-19, enrolled during active disease.

The chain is built from TRBV4-1 and TRBJ2-1; tentatively, D is TRBD1 (6 bases). CDR3 length: 17 amino acids. V lost 3 bases, J lost 3 bases, and 18 bases lay in between. CDR1 is MGHRA, CDR2 YSYEKL, per germline. CDR3 DNA sequence: TGCGCCAGCAGCCAGGAACAGGGCCCCCTCCTCTACAATGAGCAGTTCTTC. Protein: CASSQEQGPLLYNEQFF.

The J gene is TRBJ2-3, the V gene TRBV10-1, with 14 bases matching TRBD2. CDR3 length: 18 amino acids. The ends lost 5 bases at V and 1 base at J; junction bases unmatched: 8. Germline V gives CDR1 WNHNN, CDR2 SYGVQD (reference sequence). CDR3 sequence: CASSRSTSGRAGTDTQYF. CDR3 DNA sequence: TGCGCCAGCAGTCGGTCGACTAGCGGGAGGGCCGGCACAGATACGCAGTATTTT.

This sequence joins TRBV12-3 or TRBV12-4 and TRBJ1-2, with TRBD1 matching 7 bases. The CDR3 runs to 12 residues. The CDR3 here is CTGAVSNYGYTF. The CDR3 DNA reads as TGTACAGGGGCCGTCTCCAACTATGGCTACACCTTC.

This chain links TRBV30 with TRBJ2-2; 9 positions match TRBD1. Looked up from germline, CDR1 is GTSNPN and CDR2 is SVGIG (reference sequence). After removal of 2 bases from V and 8 bases from J, the junction contained 3 bases not matched to a gene. The CDR3 has 13 amino acids. CDR3 in amino acids: CAWSRDRAGELFF. The DNA of the CDR3 is TGTGCCTGGAGTAGGGACAGGGCGGGGGAGCTGTTTTTT.

This chain's CDR3 is CASSEQGVGNEKLFF. In DNA form, the CDR3 reads TGTGCCAGCAGCGAACAGGGTGTAGGTAATGAAAAACTGTTTTTT. The chain uses TRBV2 and TRBJ1-4; possible D gene TRBD1, 6 bases. CDR3 length: 15 amino acids. V was pared by 6 bases and J by 4 bases, with 15 bases between. CDR1 is SNHLY, CDR2 FYNNEI, per germline.

The V call is TRBV6-5, the J call TRBJ2-7; 8 nucleotides line up with TRBD1. The CDR3 is 13 residues long. Losses at the gene ends were 5 bases for V and 4 bases for J; bases not matched to a gene: 4. From germline, CDR1 is MNHEY and CDR2 SVGAGI. CDR3 residues: CASSPRQGYEQYF. For the CDR3, the DNA is TGTGCCAGCAGTCCGAGACAGGGGTACGAGCAGTACTTC.

This chain links TRBV25-1 with TRBJ2-2, with 7 bases fitting TRBD1. This CDR3 has 14 amino acids. Germline V lookup: CDR1 MGHDK, CDR2 SYGVNS. V shed 7 bases, J shed 6 bases, and the junction held 8 bases outside the gene matches. CDR3 region: CASNKGAFPGELFF. CDR3 DNA: TGTGCCAGCAACAAGGGGGCTTTTCCCGGGGAGCTGTTTTTT.

Concerning this clone: The same CDR3 is also encoded by other DNA sequences in this sample. The chain employs TRBV24-1 and TRBJ2-1, with 10 bases matching TRBD2. Per the germline V gene, CDR1 is KGHDR and CDR2 is SFDVKD. This CDR3 region has 16 residues. V lost 4 bases, J lost 6 bases, and 8 bases stayed unmatched. As DNA, the CDR3 is TGTGCCACCAGTGACCCCCTAGCGGGGGTGGGCAATGAGCAGTTCTTC. Its protein product is CATSDPLAGVGNEQFF.

In its sample, this clone was seen once. The chain links TRBV28 to TRBJ2-3; 8 nucleotides line up with TRBD2. The CDR3 is made up of 16 amino acids. Germline V CDR1 and CDR2: MDHEN, SYDVKM. Losses at the gene ends were 8 bases for V and 3 bases for J; bases not matched to a gene: 13. The CDR3 region has the DNA TGTGCCAGCCAACCGGGGACTAGAATTTCGACAGATACGCAGTATTTT. Its protein product is CASQPGTRISTDTQYF.

The chain employs TRBV10-1 and TRBJ2-1; D possibly corresponds to TRBD2 (6 bases). Looked up from germline, CDR1 is WNHNN and CDR2 is SYGVQD (reference sequence). Trimming stripped 7 bases from V and 6 bases from J, with 16 bases between. The CDR3 is made up of 14 amino acids. CDR3 bases: TGCGCCAGCACCGCGGTGGTGGGGGGCAATGAGCAGTTCTTC. Protein product: CASTAVVGGNEQFF.

About this clone: Other DNA sequences in this specimen translate into the identical CDR3. The chain recombines TRBV21-1 with TRBJ2-7; TRBD2 is the table's D call, not checked against the DNA. TRBV21-1 is a pseudogene locus. The CDR3 totals 14 residues. The DNA for the CDR3 is TGTGCCAGCAGCAGATTGGCGGGCGGGGGGGAGCAGTACTTC. Its protein is CASSRLAGGGEQYF.

This clone was detected once. The chain joins TRBV6-5 to TRBJ1-2; 9 bases align to TRBD1. The CDR3 spans 14 residues. V lost 6 bases to trimming and J lost 7 bases; unmatched junction nucleotides: 9. In germline, CDR1 is MNHEY, CDR2 SVGAGI. CDR3 residues: CASRRTGAGSGYTF. The CDR3 DNA reads as TGTGCCAGCAGACGGACAGGGGCGGGCTCTGGCTACACCTTC.

The chain has TRBV28 and TRBJ1-5; 8 bases fit TRBD1. This CDR3 is 15 amino acids long. Germline values: CDR1 MDHEN, CDR2 SYDVKM. Trimming removed 2 bases from V and 5 bases from J; junction bases left unmatched: 5. CDR3 nucleotide sequence: TGTGCCAGCAGTTTACCAGGACAGGGAGATCAGCCCCAGCATTTT. Protein: CASSLPGQGDQPQHF.

V usage is TRBV18 and J usage is TRBJ2-1, with 10 bases lining up with TRBD1. The CDR3 runs to 16 residues. V dropped 2 bases and J dropped 4; count of bases not matched to a gene: 5. Germline V gene data show CDR1 as KGHSH and CDR2 as LQKENI. For the CDR3, the DNA is TGTGCCAGCTCACCAAGCGGGACAGGGGTTTACAATGAGCAGTTCTTC. It codes for CASSPSGTGVYNEQFF.

V usage is TRBV5-1 and J usage is TRBJ2-2, with D possibly being TRBD1 (5 bases). Germline V CDR1 and CDR2: SGHRS, YFSETQ. V dropped 0 bases and J dropped 5 bases, with 11 bases sitting between them. The CDR3 length is 15 residues. CDR3 region: CASSLVAAGTGELFF. In DNA, the CDR3 is TGCGCCAGCAGCTTGGTGGCAGCAGGGACCGGGGAGCTGTTTTTT.

The chain is built from TRBV10-3 and TRBJ1-5, with D possibly matching TRBD1 (5 bases). Trimming removed 2 bases from V and 4 bases from J, with 9 bases in between. CDR1 ENHRY and CDR2 SYGVKD come from the germline V gene. The CDR3 spans 14 residues. CDR3 in amino acids: CAISERQGNQPQHF. CDR3 coding DNA: TGTGCCATCAGTGAGAGGCAGGGAAATCAGCCCCAGCATTTT.

The J gene is TRBJ2-1, the V gene TRBV11-3, with 7 bases that match TRBD2. Germline V gene lookup returns CDR1 SGHNT and CDR2 YENEEA. There are 14 residues in the CDR3. The V and J ends lost 2 bases and 9 bases, in that order; junction bases with no gene match: 7. CDR3 bases: TGTGCCAGCAGCTTAACCGGGACTAATTCTGAGCAGTTCTTC. Protein: CASSLTGTNSEQFF.